Described below is a single TCR beta chain sequence and its context. The antigen is not known. This sample is part of a study of cytomegalovirus exposure and HLA in healthy donors. Study details: Membership in the Caucasian-associated ancestry cluster was found for around 81% of 350 to 450 genotyped donors. Findings and caveats of the study: The study dropped some indistinguishable V segments, TRBV6-2 and TRBV6-3 among them.

Primers: 60 Vbeta forward and 13 Jbeta reverse. Produced via immunoSEQ multiplex PCR; TCRdb's table is partial and in-frame only. This sample has 150,000 or so clones, with 75% to 80% found just once. J was trimmed by 3 bases and V by 4 bases; bases with no gene match: 10. The germline gives CDR1 MGHDK, CDR2 SYGVNS. The CDR3 is 16 amino acids. The chain carries TRBV25-1 and TRBJ1-2; 8 bases are shared with TRBD1. What was sequenced was PBMCs. The clonotype originates from a man aged 35-49 years in good health and CMV-seropositive. CDR3 residues: CASSGRTGLTHYGYTF. The CDR3 DNA reads as TGTGCCAGCAGTGGAAGGACAGGGTTAACCCACTATGGCTACACCTTC.